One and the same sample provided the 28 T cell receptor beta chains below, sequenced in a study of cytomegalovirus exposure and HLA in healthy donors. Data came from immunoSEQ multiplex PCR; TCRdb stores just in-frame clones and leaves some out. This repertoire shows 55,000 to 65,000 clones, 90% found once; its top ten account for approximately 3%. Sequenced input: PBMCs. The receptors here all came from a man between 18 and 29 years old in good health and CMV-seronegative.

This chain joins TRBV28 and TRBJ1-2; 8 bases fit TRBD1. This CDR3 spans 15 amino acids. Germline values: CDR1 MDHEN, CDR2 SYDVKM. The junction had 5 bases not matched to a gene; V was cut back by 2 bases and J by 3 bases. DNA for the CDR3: TGTGCCAGCAGTTTAAGGACAGGGCATTACTATGGCTACACCTTC. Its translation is CASSLRTGHYYGYTF.

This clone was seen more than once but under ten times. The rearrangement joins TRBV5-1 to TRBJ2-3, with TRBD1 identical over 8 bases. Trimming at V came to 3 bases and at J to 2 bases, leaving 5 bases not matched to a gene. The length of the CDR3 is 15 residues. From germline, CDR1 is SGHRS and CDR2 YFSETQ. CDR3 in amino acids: CASSSTGENTDTQYF. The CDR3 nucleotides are TGCGCCAGCAGCTCGACAGGGGAGAACACAGATACGCAGTATTTT.

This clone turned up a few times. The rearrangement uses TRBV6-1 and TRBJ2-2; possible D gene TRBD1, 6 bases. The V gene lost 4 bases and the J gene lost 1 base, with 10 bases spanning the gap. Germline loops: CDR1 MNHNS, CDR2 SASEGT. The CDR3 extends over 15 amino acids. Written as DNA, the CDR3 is TGTGCCAGCAGTGTTCGCAGGGGGAACACCGGGGAGCTGTTTTTT. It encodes CASSVRRGNTGELFF.

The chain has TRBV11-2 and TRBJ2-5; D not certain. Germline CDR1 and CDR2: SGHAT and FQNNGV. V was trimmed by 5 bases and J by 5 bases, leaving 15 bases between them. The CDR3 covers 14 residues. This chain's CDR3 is CASSLPRSWETQYF. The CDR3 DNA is TGTGCCAGCAGCCTTCCTAGGAGTTGGGAGACCCAGTACTTC.

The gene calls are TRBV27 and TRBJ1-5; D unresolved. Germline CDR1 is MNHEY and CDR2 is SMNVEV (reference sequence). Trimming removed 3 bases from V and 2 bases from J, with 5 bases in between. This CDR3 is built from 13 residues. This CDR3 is CASSLIGNQPQHF. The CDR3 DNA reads TGTGCCAGCAGTTTGATAGGCAATCAGCCCCAGCATTTT.

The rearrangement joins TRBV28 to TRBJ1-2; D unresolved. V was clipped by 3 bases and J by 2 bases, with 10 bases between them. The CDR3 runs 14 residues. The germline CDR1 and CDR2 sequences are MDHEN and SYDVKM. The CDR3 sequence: CASSFSGTNYGYTF. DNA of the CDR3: TGTGCCAGCAGTTTCTCAGGAACAAACTATGGCTACACCTTC.

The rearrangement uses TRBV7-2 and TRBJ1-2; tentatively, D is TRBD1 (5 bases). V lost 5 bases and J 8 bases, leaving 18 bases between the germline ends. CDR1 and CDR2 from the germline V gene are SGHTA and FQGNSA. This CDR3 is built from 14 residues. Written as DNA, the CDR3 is TGTGCCAGCAGCCCGCGGGGGGGGTGGAGCGGCTACACCTTC. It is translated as CASSPRGGWSGYTF.

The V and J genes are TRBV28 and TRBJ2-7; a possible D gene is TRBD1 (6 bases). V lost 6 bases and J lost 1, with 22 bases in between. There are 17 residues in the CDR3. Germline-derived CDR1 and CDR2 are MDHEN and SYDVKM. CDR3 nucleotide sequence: TGTGCCAGCAGCAACCCCGGACAGCAACAGCCTTCCTACGAGCAGTACTTC. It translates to CASSNPGQQQPSYEQYF.

The CDR3 spells CATDSRVDYGYTF. Written as DNA, the CDR3 is TGTGCCACGGACAGCCGTGTAGACTATGGCTACACCTTC. This chain uses TRBV28 with TRBJ1-2, with D perhaps TRBD1 (6 bases). Trimming pared 10 bases from V and 3 bases from J, leaving 15 bases between. Looked up from germline, CDR1 is MDHEN and CDR2 is SYDVKM. CDR3 size: 13 residues.

This CDR3 is CASSPYRGRLGGYTF. The CDR3, as DNA: TGTGCCAGCAGTCCTTACAGGGGGCGCCTGGGGGGCTACACCTTC. The rearrangement joins TRBV6-5 to TRBJ1-2; 9 nucleotides line up with TRBD1. J gave up 8 bases and V 5 bases, and 12 bases lay outside the gene matches. Germline values: CDR1 MNHEY, CDR2 SVGAGI. The CDR3 runs 15 residues.

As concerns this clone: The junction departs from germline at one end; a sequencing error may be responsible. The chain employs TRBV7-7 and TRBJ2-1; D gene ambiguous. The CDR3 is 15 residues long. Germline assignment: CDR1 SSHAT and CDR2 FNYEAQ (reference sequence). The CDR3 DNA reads TGTGCTAGCAGCCCCGACGGGTTATCATCCAATGAGCAGTTCTTC. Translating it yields CASSPDGLSSNEQFF.

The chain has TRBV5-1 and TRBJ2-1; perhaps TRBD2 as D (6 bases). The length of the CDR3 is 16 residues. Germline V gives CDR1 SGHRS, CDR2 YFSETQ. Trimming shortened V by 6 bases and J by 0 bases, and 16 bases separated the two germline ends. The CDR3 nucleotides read TGCGCCAGCACCTACTTTAGCGGTAGCTCCTACAATGAGCAGTTCTTC. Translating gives CASTYFSGSSYNEQFF.

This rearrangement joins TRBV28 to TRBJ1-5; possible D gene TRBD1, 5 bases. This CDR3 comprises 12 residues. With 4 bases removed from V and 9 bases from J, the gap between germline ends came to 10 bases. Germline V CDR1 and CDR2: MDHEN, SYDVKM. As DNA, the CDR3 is TGTGCCAGCAGTTCGGGGGGGAGGCCCCAGCATTTT. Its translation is CASSSGGRPQHF.

CDR3 loop: CASSEIAGGSYEQYF. For the CDR3, the DNA is TGTGCCAGCAGTGAAATAGCGGGAGGTTCCTACGAGCAGTACTTC. V is TRBV2 and J is TRBJ2-7, with 10 bases matching TRBD2. V was clipped by 2 bases and J by 1 base; unmatched bases: 2. CDR1 SNHLY and CDR2 FYNNEI come from the germline V gene. This CDR3 has 15 residues.

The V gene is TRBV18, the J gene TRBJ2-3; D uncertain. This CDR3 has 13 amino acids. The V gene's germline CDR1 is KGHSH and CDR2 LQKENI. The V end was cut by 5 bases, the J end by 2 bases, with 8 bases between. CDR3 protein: CASSDGITDTQYF. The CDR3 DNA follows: TGTGCCAGCTCAGATGGCATCACAGATACGCAGTATTTT.

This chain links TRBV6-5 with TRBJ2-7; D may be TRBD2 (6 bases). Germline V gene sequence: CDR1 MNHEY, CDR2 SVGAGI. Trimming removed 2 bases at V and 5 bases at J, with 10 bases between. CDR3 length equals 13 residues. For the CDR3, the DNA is TGTGCCAGCAGTTACGGGAGGACCGACGAGCAGTACTTC. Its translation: CASSYGRTDEQYF.

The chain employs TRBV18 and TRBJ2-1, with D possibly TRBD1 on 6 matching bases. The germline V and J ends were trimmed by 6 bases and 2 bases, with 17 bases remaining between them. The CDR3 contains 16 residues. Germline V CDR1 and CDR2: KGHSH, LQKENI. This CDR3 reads CASSPGQSNTYNEQFF. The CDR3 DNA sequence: TGTGCCAGCTCCCCCGGACAGTCGAACACCTACAATGAGCAGTTCTTC. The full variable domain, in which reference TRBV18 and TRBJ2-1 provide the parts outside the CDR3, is NAGVMQNPRHLVRRRGQEARLRCSPMKGHSHVYWYRQLPEEGLKFMVYLQKENIIDESGMPKERFSAEFPKEGPSILRIQQVVRGDSAAYFCASSPGQSNTYNEQFFGPGTRLTVL.

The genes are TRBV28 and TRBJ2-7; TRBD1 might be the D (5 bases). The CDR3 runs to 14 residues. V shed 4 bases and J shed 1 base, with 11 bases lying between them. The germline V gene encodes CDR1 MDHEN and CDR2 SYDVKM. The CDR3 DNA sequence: TGTGCCAGCAGTTCCAACAGGTATTCCTACGAGCAGTACTTC. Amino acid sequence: CASSSNRYSYEQYF.

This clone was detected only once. This chain's CDR3 is CASSPPGGGALTSGSNEQFF. The CDR3 region has the DNA TGTGCCAGCTCACCACCGGGCGGGGGCGCTCTGACTAGCGGGAGTAATGAGCAGTTCTTC. J is TRBJ2-1 and V is TRBV18; 12 bases are shared with TRBD2. The germline V gene encodes CDR1 KGHSH and CDR2 LQKENI. The CDR3 spans 20 residues. The V gene end was trimmed by 0 bases and the J gene end by 7 bases; junction bases not matched to a gene: 16.

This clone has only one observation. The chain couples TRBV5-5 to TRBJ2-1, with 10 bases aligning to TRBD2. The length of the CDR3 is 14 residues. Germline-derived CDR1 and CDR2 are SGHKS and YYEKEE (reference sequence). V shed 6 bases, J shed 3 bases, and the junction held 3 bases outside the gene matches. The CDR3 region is CASTLAGVYNEQFF. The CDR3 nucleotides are TGTGCCAGCACGCTAGCGGGAGTCTACAATGAGCAGTTCTTC.

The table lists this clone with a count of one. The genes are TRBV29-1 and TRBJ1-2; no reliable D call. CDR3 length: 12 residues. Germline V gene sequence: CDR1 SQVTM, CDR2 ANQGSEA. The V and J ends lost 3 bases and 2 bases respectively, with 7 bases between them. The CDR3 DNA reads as TGCAGCGTTGATGTAGTAAACTATGGCTACACCTTC. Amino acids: CSVDVVNYGYTF.

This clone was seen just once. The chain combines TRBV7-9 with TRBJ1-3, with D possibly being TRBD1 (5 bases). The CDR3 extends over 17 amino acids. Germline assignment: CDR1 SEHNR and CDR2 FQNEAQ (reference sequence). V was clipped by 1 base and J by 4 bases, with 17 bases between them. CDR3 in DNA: TGTGCCAGCAGCTTAGAGGGGTCCGTTACGAGGGGAAACACCATATATTTT. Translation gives CASSLEGSVTRGNTIYF. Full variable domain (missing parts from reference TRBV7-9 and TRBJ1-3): DTGVSQNPRHKITKRGQNVTFRCDPISEHNRLYWYRQTLGQGPEFLTYFQNEAQLEKSRLLSDRFSAERPKGSFSTLEIQRTEQGDSAMYLCASSLEGSVTRGNTIYFGEGSWLTVV.

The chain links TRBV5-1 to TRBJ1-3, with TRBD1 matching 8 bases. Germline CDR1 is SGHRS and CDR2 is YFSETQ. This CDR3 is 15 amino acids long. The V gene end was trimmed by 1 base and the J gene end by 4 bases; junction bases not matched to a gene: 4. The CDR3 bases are TGCGCCAGCAGCTTGATGACAGGGGAAGGAAACACCATATATTTT. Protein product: CASSLMTGEGNTIYF.

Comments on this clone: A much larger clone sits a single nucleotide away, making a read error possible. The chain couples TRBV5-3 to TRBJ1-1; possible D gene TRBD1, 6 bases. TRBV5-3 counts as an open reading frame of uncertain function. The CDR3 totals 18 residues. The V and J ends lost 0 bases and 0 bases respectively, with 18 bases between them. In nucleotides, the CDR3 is TGTGCCAGAAGCTTGGAACAGGGAAATGGTACTATGAACACTGAAGCTTTCTTT. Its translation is CARSLEQGNGTMNTEAFF.

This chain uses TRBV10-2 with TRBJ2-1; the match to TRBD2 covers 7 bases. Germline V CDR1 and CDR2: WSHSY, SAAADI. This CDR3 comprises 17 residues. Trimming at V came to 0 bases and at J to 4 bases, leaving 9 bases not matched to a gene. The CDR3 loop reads CASSESKGAGSYNEQFF. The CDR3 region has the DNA TGCGCCAGCAGTGAGTCTAAAGGAGCGGGGTCATACAATGAGCAGTTCTTC.

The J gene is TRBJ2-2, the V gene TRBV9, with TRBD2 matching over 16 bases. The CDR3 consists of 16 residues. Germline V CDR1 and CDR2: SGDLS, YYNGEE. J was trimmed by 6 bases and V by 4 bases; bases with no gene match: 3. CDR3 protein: CASSPGTSGRAGELFF. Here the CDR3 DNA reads TGTGCCAGCAGCCCCGGGACTAGCGGGAGGGCCGGGGAGCTGTTTTTT.

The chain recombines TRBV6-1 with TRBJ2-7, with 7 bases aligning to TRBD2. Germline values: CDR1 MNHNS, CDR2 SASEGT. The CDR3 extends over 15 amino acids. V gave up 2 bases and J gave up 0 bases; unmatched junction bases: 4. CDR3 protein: CASSELAESSYEQYF. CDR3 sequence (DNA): TGTGCCAGCAGTGAACTAGCGGAGAGCTCCTACGAGCAGTACTTC.

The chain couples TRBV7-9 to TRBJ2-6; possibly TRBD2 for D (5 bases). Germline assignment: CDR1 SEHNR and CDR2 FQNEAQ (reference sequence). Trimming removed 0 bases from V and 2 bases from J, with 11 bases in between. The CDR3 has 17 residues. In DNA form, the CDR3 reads TGTGCCAGCAGCTTAGCTAGGGAGTTAGCTGGGGCCAACGTCCTGACTTTC. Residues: CASSLARELAGANVLTF.